These 9 T cell receptor beta chains were sequenced from one sample in a study of radiotherapy plus CTLA-4 blockade in lung cancer. Sequencing was performed with immunoSEQ multiplex PCR; in TCRdb, only in-frame clones are kept and a portion is missing. The data contain approximately 94,000 clones, around 84% of them singletons. The sample consisted of peripheral blood, taken from a patient treated with radiotherapy plus ipilimumab. All receptors derive from a human donor with non-small cell lung cancer that progressed on radiotherapy plus ipilimumab.

This clone was detected only a few times. The chain recombines TRBV6-1 with TRBJ1-2, with 11 positions matching TRBD1. This CDR3 spans 14 amino acids. The V and J ends lost 2 bases and 5 bases, in that order; junction bases with no gene match: 1. Germline CDR1 reads MNHNS; CDR2 reads SASEGT. CDR3 coding DNA: TGTGCCAGCAGTGAACGGGACAGGGGGTATGGCTACACCTTC. Translated, it gives CASSERDRGYGYTF.

The chain recombines TRBV7-9 with TRBJ2-7; D might be TRBD1 or TRBD2, each matching 5 bases. The ends were cut back, 7 bases at V and 2 bases at J, with 15 bases in the middle. The CDR3 spans 14 residues. In germline, CDR1 is SEHNR, CDR2 FQNEAQ (reference sequence). CDR3 nucleotide sequence: TGTGCCAGCACCGAGGGGATAGTTCCCTACGAGCAGTACTTC. Residues: CASTEGIVPYEQYF.

The V and J genes are TRBV6-6 and TRBJ1-5; D is ambiguous. Germline CDR1 reads MNHNY; CDR2 reads SVGAGI (reference sequence). Trimming took 5 bases from V and 4 from J, leaving 9 bases between them. The CDR3 is 13 amino acids. The CDR3 is CASSNGVNQPQHF. The CDR3 DNA is TGTGCCAGCAGTAACGGGGTAAATCAGCCCCAGCATTTT.

V is TRBV7-2 and J is TRBJ1-5; D call uncertain. CDR3 length equals 14 residues. V lost 5 bases, J lost 1 base, and 9 bases lay in between. CDR1 SGHTA and CDR2 FQGNSA come from the germline V gene. CDR3: CASSRVGSNQPQHF. In DNA form, the CDR3 reads TGTGCCAGCAGCCGGGTGGGAAGCAATCAGCCCCAGCATTTT. Using reference TRBV7-2 and TRBJ1-5 for the parts outside the CDR3, the full variable domain is GAGVSQSPSNKVTEKGKDVELRCDPISGHTALYWYRQSLGQGLEFLIYFQGNSAPDKSGLPSDRFSAERTGGSVSTLTIQRTQQEDSAVYLCASSRVGSNQPQHFGDGTRLSIL.

The J gene is TRBJ1-1, the V gene TRBV28; D unclear. The germline CDR1 and CDR2 sequences are MDHEN and SYDVKM. The CDR3 spans 11 residues. V was cut by 4 bases and J by 4 bases, with 4 bases left in between. The CDR3 is CASSSPTEAFF. Written as DNA, the CDR3 is TGTGCCAGCAGTTCACCCACTGAAGCTTTCTTT. The full variable domain, its missing parts supplied by reference TRBV28 and TRBJ1-1, is DVKVTQSSRYLVKRTGEKVFLECVQDMDHENMFWYRQDPGLGLRLIYFSYDVKMKEKGDIPEGYSVSREKKERFSLILESASTNQTSMYLCASSSPTEAFFGQGTRLTVV.

In this sample, this clone turned up a few times. V usage is TRBV5-1 and J usage is TRBJ2-1, with 7 bases matching TRBD1. This CDR3 has 13 residues. The V gene end was trimmed by 6 bases and the J gene end by 4 bases; junction bases not matched to a gene: 4. Germline values: CDR1 SGHRS, CDR2 YFSETQ. CDR3 protein: CASTTGLYNEQFF. CDR3 coding DNA: TGCGCCAGCACGACAGGGTTGTACAATGAGCAGTTCTTC.

The table lists this clone with a few counts. The V gene is TRBV7-9, the J gene TRBJ2-5, with 9 bases fitting TRBD1. The J call is uncertain, as TRBJ2-7 better fits the DNA end. In germline, CDR1 is SEHNR, CDR2 FQNEAQ (reference sequence). The CDR3 loop spans 15 amino acids. The CDR3 here is CASSPSQGAPYEQYF. In DNA form, the CDR3 reads TGTGCCAGCAGCCCTTCACAGGGGGCCCCCTACGAGCAGTACTTC.

This chain joins TRBV28 and TRBJ1-2; 8 bases fit TRBD1. The V segment lost 1 base and the J segment 8 bases; nucleotides outside the gene matches: 6. The germline gives CDR1 MDHEN, CDR2 SYDVKM. This CDR3 comprises 14 residues. The CDR3 nucleotides read TGTGCCAGCAGTTTATCAGGGGGCGCATCCGGCTACACCTTC. Its protein is CASSLSGGASGYTF.

The sample holds a few counts of this clone. The gene calls are TRBV27 and TRBJ2-1, with D maybe TRBD2 (5 bases). V lost 6 bases and J lost 6, with 15 bases in between. Looked up from germline, CDR1 is MNHEY and CDR2 is SMNVEV (reference sequence). This CDR3 contains 14 residues. CDR3 protein: CASSLAIRLNEQFF. The CDR3 DNA sequence: TGTGCCAGCAGCCTAGCTATCCGACTCAATGAGCAGTTCTTC.